A selection of T cell receptor beta chains follows, all from one sample in a study of beta chain features in type 1 diabetes. TCRdb's copy holds only in-frame clones and misses some; the assay was immunoSEQ multiplex PCR. Counted here are roughly 730,000 clones, 13% occurring once; the ten biggest clones make up approximately 0.02%. Sequencing was performed on naive CD4+ T cells from blood. Receptor source: a man aged 18-30 years with type 1 diabetes. Both conserved end residues are part of each CDR3. Fields, in order: CDR3 protein, D gene, V gene, J gene. D genes are given only for firm matches.

CASSQDRGTGISYEQYF	TRBD1	TRBV14	TRBJ2-7
CASSQGTDLGYGYTF	-	TRBV14	TRBJ1-2
CASSRANTEAFF	-	TRBV27	TRBJ1-1
CSVEREGAYGYTF	-	TRBV29-1	TRBJ1-2
CAGRRAAGAPVEFF	TRBD2	TRBV6-1	TRBJ2-1
CAINAGHSYEQYF	-	TRBV10-3	TRBJ2-7
CASRRAGTSRANEQFF	TRBD2	TRBV13	TRBJ2-1
CASSALAGELFF	-	TRBV9	TRBJ2-2
CAWSVRGPSSEKLFF	-	TRBV30	TRBJ1-4
CASSLAGLLNTEAFF	-	TRBV7-9	TRBJ1-1
CASMRDRGSSNQPQHF	TRBD1	TRBV2	TRBJ1-5
CASSGGQGIRPQHF	TRBD1	TRBV9	TRBJ1-5
CASSYRQGTYEQYF	TRBD1	TRBV6-6	TRBJ2-7
CASSHRRASPLHF	-	TRBV5-6	TRBJ1-6
CASSLRPADRNTGELFF	-	TRBV5-1	TRBJ2-2
CASSPRTASDNEQFF	-	TRBV11-3	TRBJ2-1
CAWSVRTGNQPQHF	-	TRBV30	TRBJ1-5
CASSLGQASYEQYF	-	TRBV5-1	TRBJ2-7
CATPLGQVQPQHF	TRBD1	TRBV7-3	TRBJ1-5
CASSFQTPGLAGRAYEQYF	TRBD2	TRBV5-1	TRBJ2-7
CASTKGTGVYNEQFF	TRBD1	TRBV6-5	TRBJ2-1
CASSPWPGELFF	-	TRBV18	TRBJ2-2
CASSERWTGADTQYF	TRBD1	TRBV6-4	TRBJ2-3
CASSLGGGRGNQPQHF	-	TRBV7-2	TRBJ1-5